This T cell receptor beta chain was retrieved from a study of CD8 T cells in Susac syndrome. After extraction with the RNeasy kit, about 0.5 to 1 ug of the RNA was reverse transcribed using random hexamers. Amplification of TCR beta CDR3 across 54 Vbeta and 13 Jbeta was performed with immunoSEQ multiplex PCR. TCRdb itself ran the immunoSEQ multiplex PCR reads through MiXCR, one entry per CDR3 protein. The sample includes about 200,000 distinct CDR3 sequences, around 95% of them seen just once. TCR beta from blood CD8+ and CD4+ T cells was sequenced. Relapsing-remitting disease, either stable or active, was present in the treatment-naive patients who were the multiple sclerosis controls. Negative isolation was used for CD8+ and CD4+ T cells and FACS enrichment for TEMRA cells. The V gene's germline CDR1 is SEHNR and CDR2 FQNEAQ (reference sequence). The CDR3 is made up of 14 amino acids. The V end lost 3 bases, the J end lost 5 bases, and 14 bases lay between the germline ends.

The chain has TRBV7-9 and TRBJ2-7, with D possibly being TRBD2 (5 bases). The origin of this receptor is a human donor with multiple sclerosis. The sequencing sample was made of CD4+ T cells from PBMCs. Here the CDR3 reads CASSFFRDGNEQYF. The CDR3, as DNA: TGTGCCAGCAGCTTCTTCCGGGATGGGAACGAGCAGTACTTC.